This TCR beta chain appears in the sequencing data of a study of CD8 T cells in Susac syndrome. This CDR3 has 14 residues. CDR1 and CDR2 (germline): MGHRA, YSYEKL. V gave up 1 base and J gave up 5 bases, with 11 bases separating them. CD8+ and CD4+ T cells taken from blood had their TCR beta sequenced. Negative isolation was used for CD8+ and CD4+ T cells and FACS enrichment for TEMRA cells. The RNA input was about 0.5 to 1 ug, and it was reverse transcribed with random hexamers. A multiplex approach, immunoSEQ multiplex PCR, amplified TCR beta CDR3 across 54 Vbeta and 13 Jbeta. One entry per CDR3 protein, called by TCRdb with MiXCR from the immunoSEQ multiplex PCR reads. The data contain 350,000 to 550,000 distinct CDR3 sequences, approximately 85% of them singletons.

This TCR derives from a human donor with multiple sclerosis. The rearrangement links TRBV4-1 to TRBJ1-1; no clear D. What was sequenced was CD8+ T cells from PBMCs. The CDR3 loop reads CASSQVGSRTEAFF. CDR3 DNA: TGCGCCAGCAGCCAAGTAGGCAGCAGGACTGAAGCTTTCTTT.